These 5 T cell receptor beta chains originate from one sample sequenced in a study of T cell changes during pregnancy in multiple sclerosis. Clones were sequenced by immunoSEQ multiplex PCR, and TCRdb holds only the in-frame ones, with some missing. The sample lists about 93,000 clones; 91% were seen once. Material: peripheral blood, obtained before pregnancy. These TCRs come from a female donor with multiple sclerosis, enrolled in a pregnancy study.

V gene TRBV5-1 combines with J gene TRBJ1-4; 8 bases are a match to TRBD1. Germline V lookup: CDR1 SGHRS, CDR2 YFSETQ. The V segment lost 1 base and the J segment 10 bases; nucleotides outside the gene matches: 9. CDR3 length: 15 residues. CDR3 coding DNA: TGCGCCAGCAGCTTGAGTGACAGGGGCGCAGGAAAACTGTTTTTT. Translated: CASSLSDRGAGKLFF.

The table lists this clone with a few counts. The V gene is TRBV27, the J gene TRBJ1-1; D perhaps matches TRBD1 (5 bases). CDR1 and CDR2 from the germline V gene are MNHEY and SMNVEV (reference sequence). The CDR3 is 15 amino acids. V gave up 2 bases and J gave up 4 bases, with 14 bases separating them. CDR3 nucleotide sequence: TGTGCCAGCAGTTTAGGCAGGGTGTGGAGCACTGAAGCTTTCTTT. Protein: CASSLGRVWSTEAFF.

This chain connects TRBV7-8 to TRBJ2-3; 7 bases fit TRBD2. J gave up 3 bases and V 3 bases, and 6 bases lay outside the gene matches. CDR3 length: 15 residues. CDR1 is SGHVS and CDR2 is FQNEAQ in the germline V gene. The CDR3 is CASSFSRGRTDTQYF. The CDR3 bases are TGTGCCAGCAGCTTCTCGCGGGGGAGAACAGATACGCAGTATTTT.

The chain uses TRBV7-9 and TRBJ1-5, with 8 bases fitting TRBD1. The junction had 2 bases not matched to a gene; V was cut back by 4 bases and J by 6 bases. CDR1 is SEHNR, CDR2 FQNEAQ, per germline (reference sequence). This CDR3 is 13 amino acids long. The CDR3 spells CASSSDRGQPQHF. In nucleotides, the CDR3 is TGTGCCAGCAGCTCTGACAGGGGTCAGCCCCAGCATTTT.

The chain recombines TRBV28 with TRBJ2-7, with TRBD2 matching 11 bases. V shed 8 bases and J 3 bases; nucleotides not matched to a gene: 6. Per germline, CDR1 MDHEN and CDR2 SYDVKM. The CDR3 extends over 14 amino acids. The CDR3: CASGGTSGIYEQYF. DNA for the CDR3: TGTGCCAGCGGGGGGACTAGCGGTATCTACGAGCAGTACTTC.